The next 16 T cell receptor beta chains were all read from a single sample in a study of blood T cell repertoires in COVID-19. The method was immunoSEQ multiplex PCR; TCRdb's version includes in-frame clones alone and lacks a portion of them. The data contain about 260,000 clones, roughly 79% of them singletons. Source material: peripheral blood. These receptors came from an elderly woman with acute or convalescent COVID-19.

J is TRBJ2-2 and V is TRBV7-3, with 10 bases aligning to TRBD1. Germline lookup yields CDR1 SGHTA and CDR2 FQGTGA. This CDR3 contains 21 residues. With V trimmed by 0 bases and J by 4 bases, 17 bases remained unmatched. The CDR3 here is CASSLTLGRLWDRGSTGELFF. In DNA, the CDR3 is TGTGCCAGCAGCTTAACACTTGGTAGGTTATGGGACAGGGGTTCCACCGGGGAGCTGTTTTTT.

J is TRBJ2-3 and V is TRBV5-4, with 7 bases that match TRBD2. The CDR3 covers 16 residues. Germline CDR1 is SGHNT and CDR2 is YYREEE (reference sequence). With 10 bases clipped from V and 1 base from J, the junction kept 15 bases outside the gene matches. In nucleotides, the CDR3 is TGTGCCGTCAAAAAGGGAGGCGGGGGTGGCACAGATACGCAGTATTTT. Residues: CAVKKGGGGGTDTQYF.

This chain links TRBV11-1 with TRBJ1-1; D is perhaps TRBD1 (5 bases). Trimming removed 3 bases at V and 5 bases at J, with 16 bases between. The CDR3 contains 15 residues. From germline, CDR1 is SGHAT and CDR2 FQDESV (reference sequence). The DNA for the CDR3 is TGTGCCAGCAGCTTGGCCGGGGGACTGGGGACTGAAGCTTTCTTT. As protein: CASSLAGGLGTEAFF.

The V gene is TRBV28, the J gene TRBJ1-1; D remains unclear. The CDR3 is 12 residues long. Per the germline V gene, CDR1 is MDHEN and CDR2 is SYDVKM. V was clipped by 4 bases and J by 8 bases, with 11 bases between them. This CDR3 reads CASSSTQREAFF. In nucleotides, the CDR3 is TGTGCCAGCAGTTCAACACAGCGGGAAGCTTTCTTT.

The chain uses TRBV7-8 and TRBJ2-5; no firm D call. Germline CDR1 reads SGHVS; CDR2 reads FQNEAQ. The CDR3 loop spans 14 amino acids. The V end was cut by 1 base, the J end by 1 base, with 7 bases between. The CDR3 nucleotides read TGTGCCAGCAGCTTAGATCGCGCCCAAGAGACCCAGTACTTC. Translated, it gives CASSLDRAQETQYF.

The chain couples TRBV5-4 to TRBJ1-2; 8 positions match TRBD1. Germline V gene sequence: CDR1 SGHNT, CDR2 YYREEE (reference sequence). Trimming at V came to 2 bases and at J to 7 bases, leaving 7 bases not matched to a gene. The CDR3 length is 14 residues. The CDR3 coding sequence is TGTGCCAGCAGCTTAGAGACAGGGGCGGGTGGCTACACCTTC. Protein product: CASSLETGAGGYTF.

The V and J genes are TRBV5-1 and TRBJ1-1; 10 bases are a match to TRBD1. Germline CDR1 SGHRS, CDR2 YFSETQ. The CDR3 is made up of 14 amino acids. The V gene end was trimmed by 0 bases and the J gene end by 10 bases; junction bases not matched to a gene: 6. In nucleotides, the CDR3 is TGCGCCAGCAGCTTGGCGACAGGGGGCGCGAGAGCTTTCTTT. This translates into CASSLATGGARAFF.

V and J are TRBV28 and TRBJ2-5; 8 nucleotides align to TRBD2. Germline lookup yields CDR1 MDHEN and CDR2 SYDVKM. The CDR3 is made up of 16 amino acids. V lost 3 bases and J lost 3; bases outside the gene matches: 9. The CDR3 sequence is CASSFQRGKVKETQYF. DNA for the CDR3: TGTGCCAGCAGTTTTCAGCGGGGGAAGGTAAAAGAGACCCAGTACTTC.

The J gene is TRBJ1-6, the V gene TRBV5-1; 7 bases are shared with TRBD1. This CDR3 comprises 15 residues. Germline V gene data show CDR1 as SGHRS and CDR2 as YFSETQ. V shed 4 bases, J shed 6 bases, and the junction held 7 bases outside the gene matches. CDR3 sequence: CASSRDSQSNSPLHF. Here the CDR3 DNA reads TGCGCCAGCAGCCGGGACAGCCAATCTAATTCACCCCTCCACTTT.

This chain joins TRBV6-2 or TRBV6-3 and TRBJ2-1, with D unclear. CDR3 length: 13 residues. Germline CDR1 is MNHEY and CDR2 is SVGEGT. V was clipped by 3 bases and J by 5 bases, with 8 bases between them. CDR3 sequence (DNA): TGTGCCAGCAGTTATGCTAGAGACAATGAGCAGTTCTTC. Its protein is CASSYARDNEQFF.

This clone showed up just a few times. The V gene is TRBV5-4, the J gene TRBJ2-1; D gene ambiguous. V shed 2 bases and J shed 10 bases, with 7 bases lying between them. Germline lookup yields CDR1 SGHNT and CDR2 YYREEE (reference sequence). CDR3 size: 11 residues. The CDR3 here is CASSLTTEQFF. The CDR3 region has the DNA TGTGCCAGCAGCTTAACGACAGAGCAGTTCTTC.

This chain connects TRBV11-2 to TRBJ2-7, with 7 bases identical to TRBD1. CDR3 length equals 14 residues. V dropped 3 bases and J dropped 7; count of bases not matched to a gene: 9. The V gene's germline CDR1 is SGHAT and CDR2 FQNNGV. The CDR3 here is CASSFGTGDGEQYF. The CDR3 DNA follows: TGTGCCAGCAGCTTCGGCACAGGGGACGGTGAGCAGTACTTC.

Here the CDR3 reads CASSLDGAGVPFF. The CDR3 DNA sequence: TGTGCCAGCAGCTTAGATGGAGCGGGAGTCCCGTTCTTC. This rearrangement joins TRBV7-3 to TRBJ2-1; the match to TRBD2 covers 8 bases. CDR3 length: 13 amino acids. Germline CDR1 is SGHTA and CDR2 is FQGTGA. The V gene end was trimmed by 2 bases and the J gene end by 15 bases; junction bases not matched to a gene: 9.

The chain is built from TRBV18 and TRBJ2-5; TRBD1 is a possible D gene (5 bases). Germline lookup yields CDR1 KGHSH and CDR2 LQKENI. V lost 6 bases and J 1 base, leaving 12 bases between the germline ends. This CDR3 comprises 14 residues. The CDR3 loop reads CASSASRGQETQYF. The CDR3 coding sequence is TGTGCCAGCTCGGCGAGTAGGGGCCAAGAGACCCAGTACTTC.

This chain uses TRBV6-2 or TRBV6-3 with TRBJ2-3, with TRBD2 identical over 8 bases. The CDR3 has 17 amino acids. Germline V lookup: CDR1 MNHEY, CDR2 SVGEGT. After removal of 2 bases from V and 1 base from J, the junction contained 8 bases not matched to a gene. The CDR3 bases are TGTGCCAGCAGTTACCCGACAACTAGCGGCCGCACAGATACGCAGTATTTT. Translation gives CASSYPTTSGRTDTQYF.

The chain joins TRBV15 to TRBJ1-1, with no clear D. This CDR3 contains 13 residues. Trimming shortened V by 5 bases and J by 6 bases, and 13 bases separated the two germline ends. Germline values: CDR1 LNHNV, CDR2 YYDKDF (reference sequence). CDR3 region: CATSRRTGAEAFF. CDR3 sequence (DNA): TGTGCCACCAGCCGGAGGACTGGGGCTGAAGCTTTCTTT.